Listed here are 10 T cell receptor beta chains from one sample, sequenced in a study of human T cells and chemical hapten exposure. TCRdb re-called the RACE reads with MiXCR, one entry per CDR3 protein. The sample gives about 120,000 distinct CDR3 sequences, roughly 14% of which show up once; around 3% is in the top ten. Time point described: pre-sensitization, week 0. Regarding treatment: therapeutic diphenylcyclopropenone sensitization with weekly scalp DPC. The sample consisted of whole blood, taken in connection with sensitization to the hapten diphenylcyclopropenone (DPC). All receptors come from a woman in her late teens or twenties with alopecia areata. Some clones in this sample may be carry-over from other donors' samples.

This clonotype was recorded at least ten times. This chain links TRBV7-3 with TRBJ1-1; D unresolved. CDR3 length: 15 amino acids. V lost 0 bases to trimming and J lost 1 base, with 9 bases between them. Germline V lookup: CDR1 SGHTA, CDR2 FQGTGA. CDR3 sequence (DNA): TGTGCCAGCAGCTTAACGATAGGCCCGAACACTGAAGCTTTCTTT. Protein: CASSLTIGPNTEAFF. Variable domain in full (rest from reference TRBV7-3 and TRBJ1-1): GAGVSQTPSNKVTEKGKYVELRCDPISGHTALYWYRQSLGQGPEFLIYFQGTGAADDSGLPNDRFFAVRPEGSVSTLKIQRTERGDSAVYLCASSLTIGPNTEAFFGQGTRLTVV.

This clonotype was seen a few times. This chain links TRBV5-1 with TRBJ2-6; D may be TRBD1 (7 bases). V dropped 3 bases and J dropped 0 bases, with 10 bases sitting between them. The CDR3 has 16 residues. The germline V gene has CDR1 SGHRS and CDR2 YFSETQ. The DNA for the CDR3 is TGCGCCAGCAGCTGGGGGGACAGCTCTGGGGCCAACGTCCTGACTTTC. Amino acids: CASSWGDSSGANVLTF.

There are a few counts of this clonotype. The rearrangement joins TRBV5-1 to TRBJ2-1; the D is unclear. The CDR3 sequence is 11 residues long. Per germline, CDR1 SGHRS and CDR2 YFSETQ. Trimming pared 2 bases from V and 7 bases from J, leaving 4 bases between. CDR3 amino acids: CASSLINEQFF. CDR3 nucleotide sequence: TGCGCCAGCAGCTTAATAAATGAGCAGTTCTTC.

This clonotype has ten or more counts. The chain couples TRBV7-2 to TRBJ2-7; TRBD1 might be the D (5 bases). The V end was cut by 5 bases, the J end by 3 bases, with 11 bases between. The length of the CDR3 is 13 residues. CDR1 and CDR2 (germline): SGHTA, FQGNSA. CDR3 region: CASSRQLIYEQYF. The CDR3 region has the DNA TGTGCCAGCAGCCGACAGCTGATCTACGAGCAGTACTTC.

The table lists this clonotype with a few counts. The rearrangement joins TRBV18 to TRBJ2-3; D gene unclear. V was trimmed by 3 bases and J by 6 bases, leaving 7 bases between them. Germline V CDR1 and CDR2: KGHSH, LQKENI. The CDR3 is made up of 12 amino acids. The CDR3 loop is CASSPRRDTQYF. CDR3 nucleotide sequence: TGTGCCAGCTCACCTAGGCGGGATACGCAGTATTTT.

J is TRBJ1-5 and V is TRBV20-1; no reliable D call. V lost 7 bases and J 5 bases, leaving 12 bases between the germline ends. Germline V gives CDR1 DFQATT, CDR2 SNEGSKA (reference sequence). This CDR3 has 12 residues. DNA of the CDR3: TGCAGTGTCCGGGCCGGAGATCAGCCCCAGCATTTT. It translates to CSVRAGDQPQHF.

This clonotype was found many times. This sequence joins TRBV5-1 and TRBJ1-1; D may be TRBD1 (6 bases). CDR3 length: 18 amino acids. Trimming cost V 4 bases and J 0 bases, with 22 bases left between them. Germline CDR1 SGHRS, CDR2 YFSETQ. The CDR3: CASSTHPQGRNVNTEAFF. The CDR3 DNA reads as TGCGCCAGCAGCACCCACCCACAGGGACGGAATGTGAACACTGAAGCTTTCTTT.

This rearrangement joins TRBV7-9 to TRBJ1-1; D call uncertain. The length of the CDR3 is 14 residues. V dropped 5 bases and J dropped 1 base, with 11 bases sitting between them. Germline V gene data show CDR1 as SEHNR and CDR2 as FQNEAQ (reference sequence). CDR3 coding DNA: TGTGCCAGCAGCCTCGGAAGACAGAACACTGAAGCTTTCTTT. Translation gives CASSLGRQNTEAFF. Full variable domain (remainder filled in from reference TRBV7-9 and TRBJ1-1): DTGVSQNPRHKITKRGQNVTFRCDPISEHNRLYWYRQTLGQGPEFLTYFQNEAQLEKSRLLSDRFSAERPKGSFSTLEIQRTEQGDSAMYLCASSLGRQNTEAFFGQGTRLTVV.

Here the CDR3 DNA reads TGTGCCAGCAGCCAAGATGGACTAGTGGGGAATGAGCAGTTCTTC. Translated: CASSQDGLVGNEQFF. The chain recombines TRBV4-2 with TRBJ2-1, with 7 bases that match TRBD2. Germline-derived CDR1 and CDR2 are LGHNA and YNFKEQ. This CDR3 has 15 residues. The trim removed 0 bases at V and 7 bases at J, leaving 6 bases unmatched.

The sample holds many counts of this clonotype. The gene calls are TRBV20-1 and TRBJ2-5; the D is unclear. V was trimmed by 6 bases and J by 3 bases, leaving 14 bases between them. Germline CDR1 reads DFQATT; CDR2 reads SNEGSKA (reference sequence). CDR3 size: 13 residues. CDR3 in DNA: TGCAGTGCCCAAACGGGTGTCGAAGAGACCCAGTACTTC. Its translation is CSAQTGVEETQYF.